These T cell receptor beta chains were read from a single sample in a study of CXCR3-negative and CXCR3-positive naive CD8 T cells. TCRdb re-called the 5' RACE reads and shows each CDR3 protein once, DNA omitted. This sample contains approximately 89,000 distinct CDR3 sequences. The sample was naive CXCR3+ CD8+ T cells from blood. Receptor source: a human donor in good health. Some clones in this sample may be carry-over from other donors' samples. Each CDR3 is given with its conserved first and last residue.

TRBV28	TRBJ2-7	CASSPGTRLEQYF
TRBV7-9	TRBJ2-7	CASSLPDDSTWGYEQYF
TRBV4-1	TRBJ2-5	CASSQAAVLDRETQYF
TRBV3-1	TRBJ2-5	CASSQGSGTQYF
TRBV28	TRBJ2-1	CASSLGTSGYNEQFF
TRBV11-2	TRBJ2-1	CASSLISVGRAYNEQFF
TRBV28	TRBJ2-5	CASSLPGQGALETQYF
TRBV4-1	TRBJ1-1	CASSPRETSEAFF
TRBV28	TRBJ1-1	CASPSGEGRKAFF
TRBV10-3	TRBJ2-5	CAISGNLEETQYF
TRBV12-3/TRBV12-4	TRBJ2-6	CASNGASGANVLTF
TRBV5-1	TRBJ2-1	CASSEDFLEQFF
TRBV29-1	TRBJ2-7	CGVEVRGLSYEQYF
TRBV28	TRBJ1-1	CASSSQGGTEAFF
TRBV2	TRBJ2-1	CASSEDRGTYNEQFF
TRBV28	TRBJ2-4	CASSLPPREAAKNIQYF
TRBV20-1	TRBJ1-1	CSAATGDTEAFF
TRBV6-5	TRBJ2-2	CASSYNPLGELFF
TRBV7-2	TRBJ2-1	CASSFTGSYNEQFF
TRBV29-1	TRBJ1-2	CSVDVGQVSSGYTF
TRBV6-5	TRBJ2-7	CASSPGQDYEQYF
TRBV15	TRBJ1-4	CATSRDVGWGPEKLFF
TRBV28	TRBJ2-3	CASAPTDTQYF
TRBV27	TRBJ1-2	CTSRAFYLGYTF
TRBV5-1	TRBJ1-1	CASSPRVDTEAFF
TRBV5-1	TRBJ2-5	CASSTGLAGEETQYF
TRBV4-1	TRBJ2-3	CASSQEAYSLAGNTQYF
TRBV7-9	TRBJ2-7	CASSWLGDPYRTYEQYF
TRBV30	TRBJ1-1	CAWSLENTEAFF
TRBV5-4	TRBJ1-1	CASSPYIGEGTEAFF
TRBV14	TRBJ2-1	CASDPNPGTGSYNEQFF
TRBV12-3/TRBV12-4	TRBJ1-5	CASSLVTEDGRRGQPQHF
TRBV5-1	TRBJ1-1	CASTPGQGRTEAFF
TRBV25-1	TRBJ2-1	CASRTSGSYNEQFF
TRBV28	TRBJ1-6	CASSLRGFNSPLHF
TRBV27	TRBJ2-1	CASTRRGERYNEQFF
TRBV20-1	TRBJ2-1	CSATAKGGAEFEQFF
TRBV12-3/TRBV12-4	TRBJ2-2	CASRSPVGARNTGELFF
TRBV4-3	TRBJ2-1	CASSQDPDGTAYNEQFF
TRBV2	TRBJ2-7	CARSPPGRNEQYF
TRBV5-4	TRBJ2-1	CASSDGTFYEQFF
TRBV29-1	TRBJ2-5	CSVRTNPRRETQYF
TRBV4-1	TRBJ2-3	CASSQGRGTDTQYF
TRBV5-1	TRBJ2-1	CASSPGLAGGGEQFF
TRBV4-3	TRBJ2-7	CASSPGIPLRGYEQYF
TRBV6-5	TRBJ1-2	CASSYENWGTRNFNYGYTF
TRBV6-5	TRBJ2-5	CASSSLAGRLKETQYF
TRBV5-1	TRBJ1-1	CASSLASSLAAVFTEAFF
TRBV2	TRBJ2-5	CASAGGVAGKRETQYF
TRBV7-9	TRBJ1-1	CASSSQATGPEAFF
TRBV27	TRBJ1-2	CASSSNTVGYTF